Shown below are 22 T cell receptor beta chains from a single sample sequenced in a study of PD-1 blockade in classical Hodgkin lymphoma. Measured with immunoSEQ multiplex PCR; TCRdb has only the in-frame clones, and not every one. The sample shows roughly 2,700 clones, under 75% of them seen only once. Every one of the patients relapsed after autologous stem cell transplantation (brentuximab vedotin exposure was variable). From thawed PBMCs, magnetic negative selection was used to isolate the CD8+ T cells. Sequenced here: CD8+ T cells from blood, sampled at baseline. All receptors derive from a human donor with classical Hodgkin lymphoma.

The chain is built from TRBV5-5 and TRBJ1-3; D unclear. The germline gives CDR1 SGHKS, CDR2 YYEKEE (reference sequence). V lost 0 bases, J lost 2 bases, and 9 bases lay in between. This CDR3 region has 15 residues. DNA for the CDR3: TGTGCCAGCAGCTTGGCCGGAAGGGCTGGAAACACCATATATTTT. Translated: CASSLAGRAGNTIYF.

This clone turned up a few times. The rearrangement uses TRBV2 and TRBJ1-5; D unclear. The CDR3 loop spans 14 amino acids. V lost 3 bases and J 4 bases, leaving 10 bases between the germline ends. Germline CDR1 SNHLY, CDR2 FYNNEI. CDR3 sequence (DNA): TGTGCCAGCAGTGACTTTAGAGGGAATCAGCCCCAGCATTTT. It is translated as CASSDFRGNQPQHF. Full variable domain (remainder filled in from reference TRBV2 and TRBJ1-5): EPEVTQTPSHQVTQMGQEVILRCVPISNHLYFYWYRQILGQKVEFLVSFYNNEISEKSEIFDDQFSVERPDGSNFTLKIRSTKLEDSAMYFCASSDFRGNQPQHFGDGTRLSIL.

The chain employs TRBV5-4 and TRBJ2-1; D remains ambiguous. V lost 3 bases to trimming and J lost 8 bases, with 9 bases between them. This CDR3 has 12 residues. Germline lookup yields CDR1 SGHNT and CDR2 YYREEE (reference sequence). The CDR3 sequence: CASSSQVHEQFF. Here the CDR3 DNA reads TGTGCCAGCAGCTCCCAGGTTCATGAGCAGTTCTTC.

The chain links TRBV2 to TRBJ1-1; D not certain. The CDR3 consists of 14 residues. Germline V gene lookup returns CDR1 SNHLY and CDR2 FYNNEI. V lost 7 bases and J 0 bases, leaving 12 bases between the germline ends. CDR3 in amino acids: CASNQRQLNTEAFF. CDR3 nucleotide sequence: TGTGCCAGCAACCAAAGACAACTGAACACTGAAGCTTTCTTT.

By share, this clone counts as large. The V and J genes are TRBV7-8 and TRBJ2-7; 9 bases line up with TRBD1. The CDR3 spans 16 residues. J was trimmed by 1 base and V by 4 bases; bases with no gene match: 8. Per the germline V gene, CDR1 is SGHVS and CDR2 is FQNEAQ. This CDR3 reads CASSSRTGQGSYEQYF. CDR3 nucleotide sequence: TGTGCCAGCAGCTCGCGTACGGGACAGGGATCCTACGAGCAGTACTTC.

The chain has TRBV7-2 and TRBJ2-7, with TRBD2 matching over 8 bases. V trimming: 5 bases; J trimming: 3 bases; junction bases outside the gene matches: 6. Germline V gives CDR1 SGHTA, CDR2 FQGNSA. The length of the CDR3 is 14 residues. The CDR3 sequence: CASSAGGTYYEQYF. CDR3 in DNA: TGTGCCAGCAGCGCGGGGGGCACCTACTACGAGCAGTACTTC.

The chain combines TRBV7-2 with TRBJ1-2; D unclear. V gave up 1 base and J gave up 3 bases, with 9 bases separating them. CDR3 length: 14 amino acids. The V gene's germline CDR1 is SGHTA and CDR2 FQGNSA. CDR3 coding DNA: TGTGCCAGCAGCTTAGAGGTTAAGGACTATGGCTACACCTTC. It yields the protein CASSLEVKDYGYTF.

The rearrangement uses TRBV5-4 and TRBJ2-7, with D possibly matching TRBD1 (6 bases). V lost 2 bases, J lost 7 bases, and 7 bases lay in between. Germline V gene sequence: CDR1 SGHNT, CDR2 YYREEE (reference sequence). This CDR3 comprises 11 residues. The CDR3 is CASSFQGEQYF. The CDR3 DNA follows: TGTGCCAGCAGCTTTCAGGGGGAGCAGTACTTC. Variable domain in full (rest from reference TRBV5-4 and TRBJ2-7): ETGVTQSPTHLIKTRGQQVTLRCSSQSGHNTVSWYQQALGQGPQFIFQYYREEENGRGNFPPRFSGLQFPNYSSELNVNALELDDSALYLCASSFQGEQYFGPGTRLTVT.

This clone came up once. V usage is TRBV4-1 and J usage is TRBJ2-5; D uncertain. The CDR3 totals 15 residues. The germline gives CDR1 MGHRA, CDR2 YSYEKL. V lost 6 bases, J lost 0 bases, and 14 bases lay in between. CDR3 in DNA: TGCGCCAGCAGAGCTGCTCCCTACCACCAAGAGACCCAGTACTTC. This codes for CASRAAPYHQETQYF.

The genes are TRBV7-2 and TRBJ2-5; possibly TRBD1 or TRBD2 for D (5 bases each). The CDR3 runs 14 residues. With 1 base removed from V and 5 bases from J, the gap between germline ends came to 11 bases. Germline assignment: CDR1 SGHTA and CDR2 FQGNSA. CDR3 bases: TGTGCCAGCAGCTTAGGGTACGGGGCGGAGACCCAGTACTTC. This codes for CASSLGYGAETQYF.

The V gene is TRBV5-1, the J gene TRBJ2-1, with 10 bases identical to TRBD1. Germline V gives CDR1 SGHRS, CDR2 YFSETQ. The CDR3 is made up of 15 amino acids. The junction had 8 bases not matched to a gene; V was cut back by 4 bases and J by 7 bases. CDR3 loop: CASSPRDRGKNEQFF. CDR3 nucleotide sequence: TGCGCCAGCAGCCCCCGGGACAGGGGAAAGAATGAGCAGTTCTTC.

The rearrangement uses TRBV7-3 and TRBJ2-1; 8 positions agree with TRBD2. Losses at the gene ends were 5 bases for V and 3 bases for J; bases not matched to a gene: 9. This CDR3 is built from 16 residues. The germline CDR1 and CDR2 sequences are SGHTA and FQGTGA. CDR3 region: CASSVTGGLIYNEQFF. CDR3 coding DNA: TGTGCCAGCAGCGTCACGGGGGGGCTGATCTACAATGAGCAGTTCTTC.

J is TRBJ2-5 and V is TRBV4-1; weak D call: TRBD2 (5 bases). This CDR3 is 16 amino acids long. From germline, CDR1 is MGHRA and CDR2 YSYEKL. Trimming took 4 bases from V and 2 from J, leaving 17 bases between them. The DNA of the CDR3 is TGCGCCAGCAGCCCATATGTCGGTTCGGGACAAGAGACCCAGTACTTC. Translated, it gives CASSPYVGSGQETQYF.

This rearrangement joins TRBV4-1 to TRBJ2-7; 12 nucleotides agree with TRBD1. CDR3 length equals 17 residues. Per germline, CDR1 MGHRA and CDR2 YSYEKL. Unmatched junction bases numbered 6, after V lost 0 bases and J lost 3 bases. The CDR3 region is CASSQDPGTGGLYEQYF. CDR3 in DNA: TGCGCCAGCAGCCAAGATCCTGGGACAGGGGGCCTCTACGAGCAGTACTTC.

As DNA, the CDR3 is TGTGCCAGCAGCTTACCTAGCGGGGGCCATTACAATGAGCAGTTCTTC. As protein: CASSLPSGGHYNEQFF. The gene calls are TRBV7-9 and TRBJ2-1, with 10 bases that match TRBD2. Germline values: CDR1 SEHNR, CDR2 FQNEAQ (reference sequence). Trimming cost V 2 bases and J 4 bases; bases outside gene matches: 5. This CDR3 has 16 residues.

J is TRBJ2-7 and V is TRBV27; the D is unclear. V lost 2 bases, J lost 3 bases, and 11 bases lay in between. In germline, CDR1 is MNHEY, CDR2 SMNVEV (reference sequence). CDR3 length: 14 residues. CDR3 sequence (DNA): TGTGCCAGCAGTTTAAGGAGTCAGTTCTACGAGCAGTACTTC. Its protein is CASSLRSQFYEQYF.

The chain uses TRBV29-1 and TRBJ2-7, with 10 bases aligning to TRBD1. The CDR3 length is 15 residues. Germline assignment: CDR1 SQVTM and CDR2 ANQGSEA. The V segment lost 5 bases and the J segment 4 bases; nucleotides outside the gene matches: 11. CDR3 DNA sequence: TGCAGCGTTTCCGCCGGGACAGGGGTGGGATACGAGCAGTACTTC. This translates into CSVSAGTGVGYEQYF.

The chain couples TRBV4-1 to TRBJ2-7; D ambiguous. The CDR3 is made up of 13 amino acids. Germline values: CDR1 MGHRA, CDR2 YSYEKL. V was trimmed by 4 bases and J by 6 bases, leaving 13 bases between them. The CDR3 here is CASSPKLAREQYF. CDR3 in DNA: TGCGCCAGCAGCCCCAAACTGGCACGCGAGCAGTACTTC.

This sequence joins TRBV4-2 and TRBJ2-7, with 8 bases identical to TRBD1. The V gene end was trimmed by 4 bases and the J gene end by 2 bases; junction bases not matched to a gene: 4. Germline CDR1 reads LGHNA; CDR2 reads YNFKEQ. The CDR3 is 14 amino acids. The DNA of the CDR3 is TGTGCCAGCAGCCCACCAGGGGGCGCCTACGAGCAGTACTTC. This codes for CASSPPGGAYEQYF.

This clone turned up a few times. The CDR3 bases are TGTGCCAGTACCCCCGGGGGGCATGATACGCAGTATTTT. This sequence encodes CASTPGGHDTQYF. V gene TRBV19 combines with J gene TRBJ2-3; weak D call: TRBD2 (7 bases). The CDR3 contains 13 residues. Deletions cut 7 bases from V and 6 bases from J, with 14 bases between. Per germline, CDR1 LNHDA and CDR2 SQIVND (reference sequence). The whole variable domain, filled in from reference TRBV19 and TRBJ2-3, reads DGGITQSPKYLFRKEGQNVTLSCEQNLNHDAMYWYRQDPGQGLRLIYYSQIVNDFQKGDIAEGYSVSREKKESFPLTVTSAQKNPTAFYLCASTPGGHDTQYFGPGTRLTVL.

The V call is TRBV4-1, the J call TRBJ2-1; D gene ambiguous. V was pared by 4 bases and J by 10 bases, with 17 bases between. CDR3 length: 14 residues. Germline V gene sequence: CDR1 MGHRA, CDR2 YSYEKL. CDR3 DNA: TGCGCCAGCAGCCCCCGCTGGCCAGACGAGGAGCAGTTCTTC. This encodes CASSPRWPDEEQFF.

This clone is labeled large (0.1 to 1%). The rearrangement links TRBV7-9 to TRBJ2-7; either TRBD1 or TRBD2 may supply D (5 bases each). V lost 1 base and J 3 bases, leaving 13 bases between the germline ends. This CDR3 is built from 15 residues. In germline, CDR1 is SEHNR, CDR2 FQNEAQ (reference sequence). CDR3 sequence (DNA): TGTGCCAGCAGCTTAGTAGGGGACGGGGACTACGAGCAGTACTTC. Protein product: CASSLVGDGDYEQYF. Combining the CDR3 with reference TRBV7-9 and TRBJ2-7 gives the whole variable domain DTGVSQNPRHKITKRGQNVTFRCDPISEHNRLYWYRQTLGQGPEFLTYFQNEAQLEKSRLLSDRFSAERPKGSFSTLEIQRTEQGDSAMYLCASSLVGDGDYEQYFGPGTRLTVT.